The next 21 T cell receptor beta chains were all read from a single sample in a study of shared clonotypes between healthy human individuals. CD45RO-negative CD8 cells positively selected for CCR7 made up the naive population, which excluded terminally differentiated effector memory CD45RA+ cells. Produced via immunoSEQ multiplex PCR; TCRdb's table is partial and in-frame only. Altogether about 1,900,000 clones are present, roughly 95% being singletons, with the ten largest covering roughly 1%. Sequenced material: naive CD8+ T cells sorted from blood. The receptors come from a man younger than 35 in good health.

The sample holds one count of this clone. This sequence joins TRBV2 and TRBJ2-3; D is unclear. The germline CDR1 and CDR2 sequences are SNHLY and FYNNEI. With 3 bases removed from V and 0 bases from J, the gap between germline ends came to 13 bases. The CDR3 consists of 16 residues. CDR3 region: CASSEPDLSSTDTQYF. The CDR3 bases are TGTGCCAGCAGTGAGCCGGACCTCTCGAGCACAGATACGCAGTATTTT.

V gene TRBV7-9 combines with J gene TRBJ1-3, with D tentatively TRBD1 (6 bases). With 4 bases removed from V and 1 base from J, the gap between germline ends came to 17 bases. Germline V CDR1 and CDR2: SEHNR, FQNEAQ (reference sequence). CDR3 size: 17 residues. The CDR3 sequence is CASSSSRTDDSGNTIYF. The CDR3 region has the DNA TGTGCCAGCAGCTCATCCCGGACAGATGATTCTGGAAACACCATATATTTT.

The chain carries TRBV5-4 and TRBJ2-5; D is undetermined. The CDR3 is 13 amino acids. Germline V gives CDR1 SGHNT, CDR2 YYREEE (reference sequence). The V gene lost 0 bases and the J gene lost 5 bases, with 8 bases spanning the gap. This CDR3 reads CASSLAGAETQYF. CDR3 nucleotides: TGTGCCAGCAGCTTGGCAGGAGCGGAGACCCAGTACTTC.

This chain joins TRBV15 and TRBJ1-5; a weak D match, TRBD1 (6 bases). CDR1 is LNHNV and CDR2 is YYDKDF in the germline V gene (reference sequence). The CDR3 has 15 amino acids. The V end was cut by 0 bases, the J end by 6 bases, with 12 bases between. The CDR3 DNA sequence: TGTGCCACCAGCAGAGATTTGGGCAGGGGTCAGCCCCAGCATTTT. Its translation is CATSRDLGRGQPQHF.

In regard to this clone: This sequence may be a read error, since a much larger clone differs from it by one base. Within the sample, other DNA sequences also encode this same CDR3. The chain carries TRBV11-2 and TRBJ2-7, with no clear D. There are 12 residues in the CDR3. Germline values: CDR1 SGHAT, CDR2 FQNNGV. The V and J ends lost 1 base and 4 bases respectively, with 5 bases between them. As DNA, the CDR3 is TGTGCCAGCAGCTTAGGGGCTTACGAGCAGTACTTC. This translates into CASSLGAYEQYF.

The CDR3 DNA reads TGTGCCAGCAATGATGGGGGGCGAACTGAAGCTTTCTTT. Its protein is CASNDGGRTEAFF. The rearrangement uses TRBV9 and TRBJ1-1, with D possibly being TRBD1 (6 bases). The CDR3 runs to 13 residues. Germline CDR1 is SGDLS and CDR2 is YYNGEE. V lost 6 bases to trimming and J lost 5 bases, with 14 bases between them.

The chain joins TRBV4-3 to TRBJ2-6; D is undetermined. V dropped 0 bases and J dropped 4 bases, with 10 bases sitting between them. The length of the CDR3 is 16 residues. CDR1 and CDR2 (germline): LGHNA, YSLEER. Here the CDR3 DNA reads TGCGCCAGCAGCCAAGAAGAAGATCCCGGGGCCAACGTCCTGACTTTC. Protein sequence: CASSQEEDPGANVLTF.

This CDR3 reads CASSLMAGSGYEQYF. The CDR3 DNA sequence: TGTGCCAGCAGCTTAATGGCAGGGTCTGGTTACGAGCAGTACTTC. This chain uses TRBV7-3 with TRBJ2-7; the D gene is possibly TRBD1 (5 bases). V was trimmed by 1 base and J by 4 bases, leaving 14 bases between them. From germline, CDR1 is SGHTA and CDR2 FQGTGA. CDR3 size: 15 residues.

Here the CDR3 reads CASSLRGHPSIVIYEQYF. CDR3 sequence (DNA): TGTGCCAGCAGTTTAAGGGGTCACCCCTCCATCGTAATCTACGAGCAGTACTTC. The V gene is TRBV28, the J gene TRBJ2-7; maybe TRBD1 (5 bases). The germline CDR1 and CDR2 sequences are MDHEN and SYDVKM. Trimming took off 2 bases at V and 3 bases at J, with 23 bases between the two ends. The CDR3 is 18 amino acids.

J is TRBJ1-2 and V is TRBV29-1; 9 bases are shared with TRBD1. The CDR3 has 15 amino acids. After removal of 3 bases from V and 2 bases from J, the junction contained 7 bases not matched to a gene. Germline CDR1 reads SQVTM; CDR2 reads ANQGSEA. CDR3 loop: CSVEGTTGGNYGYTF. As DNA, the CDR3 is TGCAGCGTTGAGGGCACTACAGGGGGCAACTATGGCTACACCTTC.

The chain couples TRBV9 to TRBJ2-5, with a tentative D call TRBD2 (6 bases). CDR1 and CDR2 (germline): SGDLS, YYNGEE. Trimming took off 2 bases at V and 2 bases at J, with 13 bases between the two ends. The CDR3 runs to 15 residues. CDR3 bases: TGTGCCAGCAGCGTTAGCGGAGAACCACAAGAGACCCAGTACTTC. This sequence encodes CASSVSGEPQETQYF.

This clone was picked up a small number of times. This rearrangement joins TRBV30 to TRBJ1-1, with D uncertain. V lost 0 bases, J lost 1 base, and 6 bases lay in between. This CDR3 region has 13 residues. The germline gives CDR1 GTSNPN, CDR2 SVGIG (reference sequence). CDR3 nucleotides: TGTGCCTGGAGTGTAAATGCGAACACTGAAGCTTTCTTT. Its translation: CAWSVNANTEAFF.

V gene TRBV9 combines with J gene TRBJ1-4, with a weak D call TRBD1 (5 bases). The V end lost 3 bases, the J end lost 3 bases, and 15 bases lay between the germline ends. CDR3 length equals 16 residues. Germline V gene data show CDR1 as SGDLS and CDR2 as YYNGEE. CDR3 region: CASSAQAGGPNEKLFF. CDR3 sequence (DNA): TGTGCCAGCAGCGCCCAAGCGGGGGGTCCTAATGAAAAACTGTTTTTT.

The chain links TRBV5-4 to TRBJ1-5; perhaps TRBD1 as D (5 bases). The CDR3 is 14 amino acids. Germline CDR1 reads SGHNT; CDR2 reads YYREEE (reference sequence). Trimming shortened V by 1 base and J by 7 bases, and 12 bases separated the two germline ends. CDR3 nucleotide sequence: TGTGCCAGCAGCTTGTACGGGGCCCGGCAGCCCCAGCATTTT. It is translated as CASSLYGARQPQHF.

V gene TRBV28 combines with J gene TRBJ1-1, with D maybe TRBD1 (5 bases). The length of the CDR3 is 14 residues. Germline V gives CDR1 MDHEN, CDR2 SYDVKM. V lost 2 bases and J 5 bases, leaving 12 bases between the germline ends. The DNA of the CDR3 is TGTGCCAGCAGTTTAATCACAGGTAGGACTGAAGCTTTCTTT. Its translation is CASSLITGRTEAFF.

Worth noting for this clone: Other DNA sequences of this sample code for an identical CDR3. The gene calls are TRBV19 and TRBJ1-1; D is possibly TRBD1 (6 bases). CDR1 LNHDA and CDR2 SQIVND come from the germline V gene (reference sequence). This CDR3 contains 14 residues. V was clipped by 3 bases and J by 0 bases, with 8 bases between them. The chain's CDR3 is CASSMDRLNTEAFF. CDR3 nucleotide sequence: TGTGCCAGTAGTATGGACAGACTGAACACTGAAGCTTTCTTT. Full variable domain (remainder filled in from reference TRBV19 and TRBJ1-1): DGGITQSPKYLFRKEGQNVTLSCEQNLNHDAMYWYRQDPGQGLRLIYYSQIVNDFQKGDIAEGYSVSREKKESFPLTVTSAQKNPTAFYLCASSMDRLNTEAFFGQGTRLTVV.

The CDR3 sequence is CASSEGPSGSYEQYF. DNA of the CDR3: TGTGCCAGCAGTGAGGGGCCTAGCGGCTCCTACGAGCAGTACTTC. V is TRBV6-1 and J is TRBJ2-7; 7 positions agree with TRBD2. The CDR3 spans 15 residues. Trimming at V came to 3 bases and at J to 0 bases, leaving 5 bases not matched to a gene. Germline-derived CDR1 and CDR2 are MNHNS and SASEGT.

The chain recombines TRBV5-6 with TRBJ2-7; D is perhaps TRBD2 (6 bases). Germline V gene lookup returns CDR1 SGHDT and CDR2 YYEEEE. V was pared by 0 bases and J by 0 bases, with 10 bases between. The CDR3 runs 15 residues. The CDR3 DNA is TGTGCCAGCAGCTTGGTGGCTAGCGCCTCCTACGAGCAGTACTTC. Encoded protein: CASSLVASASYEQYF.

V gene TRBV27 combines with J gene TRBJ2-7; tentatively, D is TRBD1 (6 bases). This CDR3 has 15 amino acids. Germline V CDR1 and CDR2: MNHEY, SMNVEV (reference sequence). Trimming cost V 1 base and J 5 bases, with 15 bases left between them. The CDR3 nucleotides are TGTGCCAGCAGTTTATATAGTGGGGCAGGGGACGAGCAGTACTTC. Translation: CASSLYSGAGDEQYF.

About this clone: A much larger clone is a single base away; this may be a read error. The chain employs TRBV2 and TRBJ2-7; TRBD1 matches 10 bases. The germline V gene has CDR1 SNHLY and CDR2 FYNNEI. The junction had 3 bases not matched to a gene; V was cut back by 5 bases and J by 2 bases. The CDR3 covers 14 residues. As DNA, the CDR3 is TGTGCCAGCAGTTCCGGGACAGGGGCCTACGAGCAGTACTTC. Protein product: CASSSGTGAYEQYF.

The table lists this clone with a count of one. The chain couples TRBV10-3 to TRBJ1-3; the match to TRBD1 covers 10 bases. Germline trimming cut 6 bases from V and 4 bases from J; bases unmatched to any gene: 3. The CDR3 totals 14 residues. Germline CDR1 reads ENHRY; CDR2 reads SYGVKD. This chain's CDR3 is CAIRDRGPGNTIYF. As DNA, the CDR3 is TGTGCCATCAGAGACAGGGGGCCCGGAAACACCATATATTTT.